This is a list of T cell receptor beta chains from one sample in a study of CD8 T cells in Susac syndrome. Via MiXCR, TCRdb re-called the immunoSEQ multiplex PCR reads, giving one row per CDR3 protein. The sample includes about 150,000 distinct CDR3 sequences, roughly 96% seen only once; the top ten take about 0.16%. Sequenced sample: CD4+ T cells from PBMCs. The receptors come from a human donor with Susac syndrome. The CDR3 runs from the conserved cysteine through the conserved F or W. Fields, in order: D gene, clone size, J gene, V gene, CDR3 DNA, CDR3 protein. The D gene is left open where the match is weak. Size is stated for part of the rows, as once, few or many counts, or as a class when the clone is expanded.

>-|-|TRBJ2-6|TRBV23-1
TGCGCCAGCAGTCTAAGGGGCGGAGGGACCTCTGGGGCCAACGTCCTGACTTTC
CASSLRGGGTSGANVLTF
>TRBD1|-|TRBJ1-2|TRBV18
TGTGCCAGCTCACAGGACAGGAACTATGGCTACACCTTC
CASSQDRNYGYTF
>-|-|TRBJ1-6|TRBV24-1
TGTGCCACCGATAATTCACCCCTCCACTTT
CATDNSPLHF
>TRBD1|-|TRBJ2-7|TRBV15
TGTGCCACGGGGACAGTATCCTACGAGCAGTACTTC
CATGTVSYEQYF
>-|-|TRBJ2-5|TRBV2
TGTGCCAGCAGTGACAGCCCAGAGACCCAGTACTTC
CASSDSPETQYF
>TRBD1|-|TRBJ2-7|TRBV11-2
TGTGCCAGCAGCCTACAGGGGTCAGGAGGTTACGAGCAGTACTTC
CASSLQGSGGYEQYF
>-|-|TRBJ1-1|TRBV7-3
TGTGCCAGCAGCTTTCAGCGGGATGCTGAAGCTTTCTTT
CASSFQRDAEAFF
>-|-|TRBJ2-5|TRBV5-4
TGTGCCAGCAGCTTGGCCCGGCGGGAAGAGACCCAGTACTTC
CASSLARREETQYF
>TRBD1|-|TRBJ1-2|TRBV23-1
TGCGCCAGCCCGGACCCGACAGGGGAAGGCTACACCTTC
CASPDPTGEGYTF
>TRBD1|-|TRBJ1-2|TRBV20-1
TGCAGTGCTAGAGGCCGAGGGGGCGAAGGCTACACCTTC
CSARGRGGEGYTF
>TRBD1|-|TRBJ2-1|TRBV18
TGTGCCAGCTCACCCCTCCGGGACAGCTACTACAATGAGCAGTTCTTC
CASSPLRDSYYNEQFF
>-|-|TRBJ1-4|TRBV20-1
TGCAGTGCAAAAGGGAAGGGTGAAAAACTGTTTTTT
CSAKGKGEKLFF
>-|-|TRBJ1-1|TRBV5-1
TGCGCCAGCAGCCCTTTTGACCAGTCGAACACTGAAGCTTTCTTT
CASSPFDQSNTEAFF
>-|-|TRBJ1-1|TRBV20-1
TGCAGTGCTAGAGAGACAGGGAACACTGAAGCTTTCTTT
CSARETGNTEAFF
>TRBD1|-|TRBJ1-5|TRBV7-8
TGTGCCAGCAGCAAGACTACAGGGGTTCAGCCCCAGCATTTT
CASSKTTGVQPQHF
>-|-|TRBJ1-5|TRBV6-1
TGTGCCAGCGAGGAAAGGCATCAGTTCATAAATCAGCCCCAGCATTTT
CASEERHQFINQPQHF
>TRBD1|-|TRBJ1-5|TRBV7-3
TGTGCCAGCAGTTCCAGAGACAGGGGTAACAATCAGCCCCAGCATTTT
CASSSRDRGNNQPQHF
>-|-|TRBJ2-2|TRBV12-3/TRBV12-4
TGTGCCAGTAGTTTCGGCACCGGGGAGCTGTTTTTT
CASSFGTGELFF
>-|-|TRBJ2-5|TRBV7-9
TGTGCCAGCACAGGAGGAGAAGAGACCCAGTACTTC
CASTGGEETQYF
>TRBD1|few|TRBJ2-5|TRBV20-1
TGCAGTGCTCTAGACAGGGGACAAGAGACCCAGTACTTC
CSALDRGQETQYF
>-|-|TRBJ2-3|TRBV4-2
TGTGCCAGCAGCCACGGTGAACCCACAGATACGCAGTATTTT
CASSHGEPTDTQYF
>-|-|TRBJ2-1|TRBV5-4
TGTGCCAGCAGCTTGGGGGCGGCCTACAATGAGCAGTTCTTC
CASSLGAAYNEQFF
>TRBD2|-|TRBJ2-5|TRBV27
TGTGCCAGCAGTGCTACGACTAGCGGGGGGGGGACCCAGTACTTC
CASSATTSGGGTQYF
>TRBD2|-|TRBJ2-5|TRBV9
TGTGCCAGCAGCCTCCGGACTAGCGGGGGGCAAGAGACCCAGTACTTC
CASSLRTSGGQETQYF
>TRBD1|-|TRBJ1-6|TRBV9
TGTGCCAGCAGCGTAGGTCCGCGACAGGGAGAAAATTCACCCCTCCACTTT
CASSVGPRQGENSPLHF
>TRBD1|-|TRBJ1-1|TRBV12-3/TRBV12-4
TGTGCCAGCAGCAACAGGGGTGAAGCTTTCTTT
CASSNRGEAFF
>-|-|TRBJ1-2|TRBV18
TGTGCCAGCTCACCGGGGGATCGCTACACCTTC
CASSPGDRYTF
>-|few|TRBJ2-1|TRBV5-1
TGTGCCAGCAGCTTAGCTGCAGGTTCCTACAATGAGCAGTTCTTC
CASSLAAGSYNEQFF
>-|-|TRBJ1-6|TRBV20-1
TGCAGTGCCGGGGTCGGCCACTTT
CSAGVGHF